Listed below are T cell receptor beta chains from one sample, sequenced in a study of regulatory T cells in long-lasting Graves disease. Using its own MiXCR run on the multiplex PCR reads, TCRdb lists one record per CDR3 protein. The table shows roughly 420,000 distinct CDR3 sequences, with about 14% occurring only once. Sequenced material: peripheral blood mononuclear cells (PBMCs), taken at new diagnosis, from a patient treated with antithyroid drugs. These receptor sequences come from a female donor with Graves disease. The CDR3 runs from the conserved cysteine through the conserved F or W. The order of the fields is V gene, J gene, D gene, clone size, CDR3 protein, CDR3 DNA. The D gene is left open where the match is weak. Clone size is not always given. Where it is, it says once, few, many or a class for expanded clones.

>TRBV28|TRBJ2-7|-|many
CASSLGVRASDEQYF
TGTGCCAGCAGTTTAGGGGTCAGGGCTAGCGACGAGCAGTACTTC
>TRBV12-3/TRBV12-4|TRBJ1-1|-|many
CASSFFNVEAFF
TGTGCCAGCAGTTTTTTCAACGTAGAAGCTTTCTTT
>TRBV6-5|TRBJ1-2|-|-
CASSYGRNDNYGYTF
TGTGCCAGCAGTTATGGACGGAACGATAACTATGGCTACACCTTC
>TRBV29-1|TRBJ2-2|TRBD1|few
CSAETGGNTGELFF
TGCAGCGCCGAGACAGGGGGCAATACCGGGGAGCTGTTTTTT
>TRBV27|TRBJ2-1|TRBD2|many
CASSLSTLGGGYNEQFF
TGTGCCAGCAGTTTATCTACCCTAGGCGGGGGGTACAATGAGCAGTTCTTC
>TRBV9|TRBJ1-1|TRBD1|many
CASSEGRGQGAPGGTEAFF
TGTGCCAGCAGCGAGGGGAGGGGACAGGGAGCTCCGGGTGGGACTGAAGCTTTCTTT
>TRBV20-1|TRBJ1-1|-|many
CSARVLGPGARNTEAFF
TGCAGTGCTAGAGTTTTAGGTCCGGGGGCGCGGAACACTGAAGCTTTCTTT
>TRBV12-3/TRBV12-4|TRBJ2-2|TRBD1|few
CASRSPGQGSNTGELFF
TGTGCCAGCAGGTCACCGGGACAGGGCTCGAACACCGGGGAGCTGTTTTTT
>TRBV18|TRBJ2-5|-|-
CASSPRGIQETQYF
TGTGCCAGCTCACCACGGGGGATCCAAGAGACCCAGTACTTC
>TRBV12-3/TRBV12-4|TRBJ1-2|-|many
CASSVSRGDDGYTF
TGTGCCAGCAGTGTCTCCCGAGGGGATGACGGCTACACCTTC